This T cell receptor (beta chain) was observed in a study of T cells in Graves' hyperthyroidism and ophthalmopathy. Overall study context: The authors collected peripheral blood at initial diagnosis, before any treatment. General study points: Classification by a 13 V-J model distinguished ophthalmopathy from stable hyperthyroidism.

What was amplified from RNA transcripts were TCR beta CDR3 regions. The primer set for the first-round RT-PCR of the TCR CDR3 was HTBI. In TCRdb, the multiplex PCR reads were re-called with MiXCR into one record per CDR3 protein. The table has fewer than 350,000 distinct CDR3 sequences, about an eighth seen once; the top ten hold under 8%. This clonotype came up many times. Its specificity is not known. Germline V gene data show CDR1 as MNHNS and CDR2 as SASEGT. Trimming stripped 2 bases from V and 8 bases from J, with 18 bases between. This CDR3 has 15 amino acids. Uncontrolled infection, other autoimmune disease, pregnancy or lactation led to exclusion. The authors took PBMCs from roughly 9.7 ml fresh peripheral blood.

Source material: blood. This receptor was taken from a woman aged 40 to 55 with Graves' hyperthyroidism. The rearrangement uses TRBV6-1 and TRBJ1-2; perhaps TRBD1 as D (5 bases). CDR3 in DNA: TGTGCCAGCAGTGAAACGGGACCCGGCGGGATCGGCTACACCTTC. This codes for CASSETGPGGIGYTF.